Below, one TCR beta chain is given with its context. Its matching antigen is unknown. The data were taken from a study of Ad26.COV2.S vaccination and SARS-CoV-2 variants. Overall study results and limits: Placebo recipients showed lower spike-specific TCR breadth than vaccinees. Marked by substantial breadth, spike-specific CD8+ and CD4+ T cell responses were reportedly seen after vaccination. Placebo recipients and vaccine recipients were similar in non-spike TCR breadth.

Sequencing used immunoSEQ multiplex PCR; TCRdb keeps in-frame clones, though not all of them. The repertoire holds approximately 340,000 clones, with roughly nine tenths as singletons. This CDR3 spans 19 amino acids. V lost 5 bases, J lost 0 bases, and 11 bases stayed unmatched. Germline V gene data show CDR1 as LNHDA and CDR2 as SQIVND (reference sequence). This sequence joins TRBV19 and TRBJ2-6; TRBD1 matches at 9 bases. This sequence originates from a human donor who had recovered from COVID-19. The sequenced sample was peripheral blood, obtained after recovery from COVID-19. CDR3 sequence: CASSPYPGQGPSGANVLTF. As DNA, the CDR3 is TGTGCCAGTAGTCCCTACCCGGGACAGGGCCCCTCTGGGGCCAACGTCCTGACTTTC.